This T cell receptor beta chain comes out of a study of blood T cells in healthy people across ages. The germline CDR1 and CDR2 sequences are SGHRS and YFSETQ. The CDR3 consists of 16 residues. Trimming took off 0 bases at V and 0 bases at J, with 12 bases between the two ends. The use of a sample-barcoded 5' primer and a J-beta primer mix characterized a second PCR of roughly 6 to 11 cycles. Any given sample supplied a minimum of 3 million CDR3-containing paired-end reads. One entry per CDR3 protein, called by TCRdb with MiXCR from the 5' RACE reads. The sample holds roughly 1 million distinct CDR3 sequences, approximately 25% seen once. These data were likewise used in another study, on T cells of mothers and their children. This second study says: Mothers gave over 8 million TCR beta CDR3 reads each, and children some 3 million each.

The V and J genes are TRBV5-1 and TRBJ2-5; unclear D gene. The sequencing input was blood. The TCR sequence derives from a girl aged 2 to 10 in good health. Written as DNA, the CDR3 is TGCGCCAGCAGCTTGGGGTCTTTGAGGTACCAAGAGACCCAGTACTTC. This sequence encodes CASSLGSLRYQETQYF.